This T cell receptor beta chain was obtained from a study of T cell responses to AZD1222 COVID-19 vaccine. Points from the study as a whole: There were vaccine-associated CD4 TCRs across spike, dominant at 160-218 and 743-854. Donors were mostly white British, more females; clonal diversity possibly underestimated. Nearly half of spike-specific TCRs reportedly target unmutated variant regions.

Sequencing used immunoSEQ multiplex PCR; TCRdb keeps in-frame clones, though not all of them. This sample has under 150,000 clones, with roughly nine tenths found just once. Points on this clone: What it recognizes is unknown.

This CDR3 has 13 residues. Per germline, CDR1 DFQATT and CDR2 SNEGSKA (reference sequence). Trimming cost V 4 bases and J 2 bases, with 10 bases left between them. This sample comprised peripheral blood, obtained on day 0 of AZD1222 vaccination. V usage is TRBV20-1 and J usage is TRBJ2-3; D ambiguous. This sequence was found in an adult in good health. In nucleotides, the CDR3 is TGCAGTGCTACTGACACTTACACAGATACGCAGTATTTT. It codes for CSATDTYTDTQYF.